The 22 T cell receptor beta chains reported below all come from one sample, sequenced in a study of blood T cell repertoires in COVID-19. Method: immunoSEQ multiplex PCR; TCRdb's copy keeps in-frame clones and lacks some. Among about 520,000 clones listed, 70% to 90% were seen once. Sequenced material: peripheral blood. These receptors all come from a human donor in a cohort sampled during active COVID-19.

This chain's CDR3 is CASSAHRTGRTEAFF. The CDR3 nucleotides read TGTGCCAGTAGTGCTCACAGAACAGGGAGAACTGAAGCTTTCTTT. This chain joins TRBV19 and TRBJ1-1; TRBD1 is a possible D gene (6 bases). Germline V CDR1 and CDR2: LNHDA, SQIVND (reference sequence). The CDR3 is 15 amino acids. The germline V and J ends were trimmed by 5 bases and 5 bases, with 18 bases remaining between them.

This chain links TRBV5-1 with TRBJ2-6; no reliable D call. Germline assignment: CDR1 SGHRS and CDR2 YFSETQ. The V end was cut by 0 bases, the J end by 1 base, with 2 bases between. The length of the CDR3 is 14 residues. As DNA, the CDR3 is TGCGCCAGCAGCTTGGTATCTGGGGCCAACGTCCTGACTTTC. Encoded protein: CASSLVSGANVLTF.

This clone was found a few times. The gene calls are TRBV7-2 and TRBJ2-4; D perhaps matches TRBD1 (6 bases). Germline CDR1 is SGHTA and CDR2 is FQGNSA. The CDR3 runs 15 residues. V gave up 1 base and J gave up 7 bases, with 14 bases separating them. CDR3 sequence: CASSLGGTPFNIQYF. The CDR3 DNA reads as TGTGCCAGCAGCTTAGGGGGGACACCTTTCAACATTCAGTACTTC.

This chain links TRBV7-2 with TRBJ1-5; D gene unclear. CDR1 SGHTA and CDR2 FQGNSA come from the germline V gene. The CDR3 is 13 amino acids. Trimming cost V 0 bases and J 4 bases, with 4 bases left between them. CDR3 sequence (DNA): TGTGCCAGCAGCTTAGCGGAGAATCAGCCCCAGCATTTT. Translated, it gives CASSLAENQPQHF.

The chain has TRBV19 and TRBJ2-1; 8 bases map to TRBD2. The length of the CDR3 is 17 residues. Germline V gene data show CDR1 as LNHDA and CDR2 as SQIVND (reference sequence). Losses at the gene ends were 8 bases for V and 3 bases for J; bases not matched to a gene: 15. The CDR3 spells CASGRRAGGDVYNEQFF. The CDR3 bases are TGTGCCAGTGGCCGGCGGGCGGGAGGAGATGTCTACAATGAGCAGTTCTTC.

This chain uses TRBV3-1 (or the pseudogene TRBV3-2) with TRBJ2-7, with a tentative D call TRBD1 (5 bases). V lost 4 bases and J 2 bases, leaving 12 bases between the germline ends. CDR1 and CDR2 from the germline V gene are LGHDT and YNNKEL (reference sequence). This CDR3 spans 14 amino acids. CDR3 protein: CASSRNTGAYEQYF. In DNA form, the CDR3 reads TGTGCCAGCAGCCGAAATACAGGTGCCTACGAGCAGTACTTC.

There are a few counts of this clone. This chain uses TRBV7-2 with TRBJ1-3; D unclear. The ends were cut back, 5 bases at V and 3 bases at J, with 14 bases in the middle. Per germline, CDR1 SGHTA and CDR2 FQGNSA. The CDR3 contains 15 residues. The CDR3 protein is CASSPRSRLGNTIYF. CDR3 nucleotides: TGTGCCAGCAGCCCTAGATCGAGACTTGGAAACACCATATATTTT.

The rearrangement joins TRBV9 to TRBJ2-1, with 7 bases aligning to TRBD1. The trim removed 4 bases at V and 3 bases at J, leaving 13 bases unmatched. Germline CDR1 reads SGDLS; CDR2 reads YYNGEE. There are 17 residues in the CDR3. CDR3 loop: CASSRQSTGTVYNEQFF. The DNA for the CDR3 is TGTGCCAGCAGCCGTCAGTCGACCGGGACAGTCTACAATGAGCAGTTCTTC. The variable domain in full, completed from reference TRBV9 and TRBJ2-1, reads DSGVTQTPKHLITATGQRVTLRCSPRSGDLSVYWYQQSLDQGLQFLIQYYNGEERAKGNILERFSAQQFPDLHSELNLSSLELGDSALYFCASSRQSTGTVYNEQFFGPGTRLTVL.

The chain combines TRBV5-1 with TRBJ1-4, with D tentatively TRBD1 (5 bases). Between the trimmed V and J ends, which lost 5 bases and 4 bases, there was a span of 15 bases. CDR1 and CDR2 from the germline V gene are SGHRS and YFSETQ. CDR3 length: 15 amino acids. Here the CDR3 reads CASRPEQGFNEKLFF. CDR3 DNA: TGCGCCAGCAGACCCGAGCAGGGATTTAATGAAAAACTGTTTTTT.

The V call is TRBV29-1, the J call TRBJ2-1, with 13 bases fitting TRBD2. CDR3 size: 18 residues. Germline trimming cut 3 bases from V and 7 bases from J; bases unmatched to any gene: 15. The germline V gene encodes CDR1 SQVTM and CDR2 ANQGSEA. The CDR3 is CSVEGGTSGMLVVNEQFF. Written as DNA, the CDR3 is TGCAGCGTTGAGGGTGGGACTAGCGGGATGTTGGTGGTGAATGAGCAGTTCTTC.

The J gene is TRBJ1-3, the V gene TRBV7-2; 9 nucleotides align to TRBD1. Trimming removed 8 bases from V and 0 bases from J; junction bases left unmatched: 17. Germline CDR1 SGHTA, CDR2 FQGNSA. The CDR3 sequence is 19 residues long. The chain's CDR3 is CASVSDRGLPSTSGNTIYF. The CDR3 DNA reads TGTGCCAGCGTGTCGGACAGGGGTCTCCCATCCACCTCTGGAAACACCATATATTTT. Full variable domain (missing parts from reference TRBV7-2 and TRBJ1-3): GAGVSQSPSNKVTEKGKDVELRCDPISGHTALYWYRQSLGQGLEFLIYFQGNSAPDKSGLPSDRFSAERTGGSVSTLTIQRTQQEDSAVYLCASVSDRGLPSTSGNTIYFGEGSWLTVV.

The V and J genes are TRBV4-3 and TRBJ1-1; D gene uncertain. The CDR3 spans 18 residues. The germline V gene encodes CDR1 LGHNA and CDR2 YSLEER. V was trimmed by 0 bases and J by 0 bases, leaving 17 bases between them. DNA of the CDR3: TGCGCCAGCAGCCAAGATCCAGGACTGCTCCAGATGAACACTGAAGCTTTCTTT. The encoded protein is CASSQDPGLLQMNTEAFF.

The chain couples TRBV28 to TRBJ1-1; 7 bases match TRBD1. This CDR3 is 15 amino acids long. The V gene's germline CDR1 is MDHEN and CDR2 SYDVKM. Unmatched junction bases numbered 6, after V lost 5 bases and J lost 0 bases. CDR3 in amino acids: CASSPADRLNTEAFF. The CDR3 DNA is TGTGCCAGCAGTCCAGCGGACAGGCTGAACACTGAAGCTTTCTTT.

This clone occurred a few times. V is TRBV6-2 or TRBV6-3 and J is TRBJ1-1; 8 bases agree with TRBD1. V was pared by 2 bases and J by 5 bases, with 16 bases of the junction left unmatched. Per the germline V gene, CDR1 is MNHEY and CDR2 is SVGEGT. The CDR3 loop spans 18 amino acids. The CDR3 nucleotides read TGTGCCAGCAGTTACGGGGCCCCCGGGACAGGCGGGAAAACTGAAGCTTTCTTT. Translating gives CASSYGAPGTGGKTEAFF.

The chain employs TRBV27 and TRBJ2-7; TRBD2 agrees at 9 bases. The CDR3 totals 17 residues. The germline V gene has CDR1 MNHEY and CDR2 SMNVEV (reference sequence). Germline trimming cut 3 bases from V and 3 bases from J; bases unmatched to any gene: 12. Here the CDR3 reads CASSFGRGQRGVYEQYF. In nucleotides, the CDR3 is TGTGCCAGCAGTTTCGGTCGAGGACAGCGGGGGGTCTACGAGCAGTACTTC.

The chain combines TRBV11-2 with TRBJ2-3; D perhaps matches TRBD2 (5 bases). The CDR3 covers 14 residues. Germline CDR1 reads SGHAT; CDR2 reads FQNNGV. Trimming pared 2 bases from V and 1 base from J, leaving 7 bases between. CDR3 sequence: CASSLTRGTDTQYF. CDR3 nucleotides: TGTGCCAGCAGCTTAACTAGAGGCACAGATACGCAGTATTTT.

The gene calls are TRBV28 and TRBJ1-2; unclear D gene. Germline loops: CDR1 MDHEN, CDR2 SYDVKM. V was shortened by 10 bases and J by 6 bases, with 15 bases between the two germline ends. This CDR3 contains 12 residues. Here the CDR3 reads CATPSLSNGYTF. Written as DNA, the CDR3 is TGTGCCACTCCCTCTTTATCTAATGGCTACACCTTC.

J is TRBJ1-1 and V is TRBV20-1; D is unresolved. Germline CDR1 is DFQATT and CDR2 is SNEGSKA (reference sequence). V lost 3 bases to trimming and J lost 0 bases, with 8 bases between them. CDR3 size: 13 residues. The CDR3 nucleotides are TGCAGTGCTAGTGAGAGCATGAACACTGAAGCTTTCTTT. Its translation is CSASESMNTEAFF.

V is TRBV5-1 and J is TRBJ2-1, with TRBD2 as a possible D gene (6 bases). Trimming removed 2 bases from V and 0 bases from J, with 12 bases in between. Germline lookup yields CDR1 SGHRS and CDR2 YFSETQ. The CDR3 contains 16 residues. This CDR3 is CASSFRAGSSYNEQFF. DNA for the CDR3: TGCGCCAGCAGCTTTCGGGCCGGGAGCTCCTACAATGAGCAGTTCTTC.

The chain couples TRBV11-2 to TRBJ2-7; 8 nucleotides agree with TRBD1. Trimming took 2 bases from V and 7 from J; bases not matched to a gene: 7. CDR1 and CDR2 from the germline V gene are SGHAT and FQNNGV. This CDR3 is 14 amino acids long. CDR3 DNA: TGTGCCAGCAGCTTAAACAGGGGGTTTAGGGAGCAGTACTTC. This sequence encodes CASSLNRGFREQYF.

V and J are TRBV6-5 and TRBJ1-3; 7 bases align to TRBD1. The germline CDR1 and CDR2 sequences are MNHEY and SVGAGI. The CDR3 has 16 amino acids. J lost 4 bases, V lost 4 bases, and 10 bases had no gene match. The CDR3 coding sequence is TGTGCCAGCAGTTCGGAATCAGGGGGTTTGGGAAACACCATATATTTT. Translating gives CASSSESGGLGNTIYF.

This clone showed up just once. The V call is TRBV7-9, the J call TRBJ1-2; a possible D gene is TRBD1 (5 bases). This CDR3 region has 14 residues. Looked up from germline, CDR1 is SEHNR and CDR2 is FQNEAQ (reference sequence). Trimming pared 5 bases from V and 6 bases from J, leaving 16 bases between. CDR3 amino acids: CASSPGGAVDGYTF. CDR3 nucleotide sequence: TGTGCCAGCAGCCCCGGCGGGGCCGTGGATGGCTACACCTTC.